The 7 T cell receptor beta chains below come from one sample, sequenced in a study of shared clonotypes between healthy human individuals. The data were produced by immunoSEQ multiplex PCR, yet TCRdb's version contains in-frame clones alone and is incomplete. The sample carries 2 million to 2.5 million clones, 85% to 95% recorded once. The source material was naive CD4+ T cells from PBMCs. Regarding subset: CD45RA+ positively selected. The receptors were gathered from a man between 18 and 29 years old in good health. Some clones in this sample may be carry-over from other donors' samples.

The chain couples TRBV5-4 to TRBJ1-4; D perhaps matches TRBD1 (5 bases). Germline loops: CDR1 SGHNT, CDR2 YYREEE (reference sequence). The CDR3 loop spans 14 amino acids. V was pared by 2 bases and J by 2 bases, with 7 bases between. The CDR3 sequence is CASSFKGTNEKLFF. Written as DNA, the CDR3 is TGTGCCAGCAGCTTCAAGGGGACTAATGAAAAACTGTTTTTT.

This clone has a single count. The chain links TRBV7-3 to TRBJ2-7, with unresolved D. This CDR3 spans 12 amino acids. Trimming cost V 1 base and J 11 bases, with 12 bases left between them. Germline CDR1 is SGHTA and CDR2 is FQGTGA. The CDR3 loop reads CASSLNGGRKYF. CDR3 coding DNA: TGTGCCAGCAGCTTAAATGGCGGACGCAAGTACTTC.

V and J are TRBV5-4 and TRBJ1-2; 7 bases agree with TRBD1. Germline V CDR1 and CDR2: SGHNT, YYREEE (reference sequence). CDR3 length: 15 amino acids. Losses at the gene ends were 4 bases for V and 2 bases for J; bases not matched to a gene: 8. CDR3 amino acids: CASSNRQGSNYGYTF. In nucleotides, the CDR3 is TGTGCCAGCAGCAACAGACAGGGATCGAACTATGGCTACACCTTC.

In DNA form, the CDR3 reads TGTGCCAGCAGCGTCGACAGGGTGGGTCAGCCCCAGCATTTT. Translating it yields CASSVDRVGQPQHF. J is TRBJ1-5 and V is TRBV9, with 7 bases identical to TRBD1. CDR3 size: 14 residues. Germline-derived CDR1 and CDR2 are SGDLS and YYNGEE. V lost 2 bases and J lost 6; bases outside the gene matches: 5.

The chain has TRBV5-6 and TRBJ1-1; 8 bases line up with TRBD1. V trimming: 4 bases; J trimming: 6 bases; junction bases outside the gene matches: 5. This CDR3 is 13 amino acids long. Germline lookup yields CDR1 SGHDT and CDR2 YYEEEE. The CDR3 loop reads CASSKGQEPEAFF. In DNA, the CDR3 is TGTGCCAGCAGCAAGGGACAGGAGCCTGAAGCTTTCTTT. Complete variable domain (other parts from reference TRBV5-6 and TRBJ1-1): DAGVTQSPTHLIKTRGQQVTLRCSPKSGHDTVSWYQQALGQGPQFIFQYYEEEERQRGNFPDRFSGHQFPNYSSELNVNALLLGDSALYLCASSKGQEPEAFFGQGTRLTVV.

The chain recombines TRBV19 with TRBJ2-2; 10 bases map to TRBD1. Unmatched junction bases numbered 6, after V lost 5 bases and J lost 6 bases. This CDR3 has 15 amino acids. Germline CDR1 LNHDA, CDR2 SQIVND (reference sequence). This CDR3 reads CASSGRTGGAGELFF. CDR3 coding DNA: TGTGCCAGTAGTGGTCGGACAGGGGGTGCCGGGGAGCTGTTTTTT.

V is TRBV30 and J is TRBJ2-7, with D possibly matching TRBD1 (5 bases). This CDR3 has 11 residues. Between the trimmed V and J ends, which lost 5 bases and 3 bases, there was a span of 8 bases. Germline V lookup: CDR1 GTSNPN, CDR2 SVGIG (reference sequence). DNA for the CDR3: TGTGCCTGGGCGACAGTCTACGAGCAGTACTTC. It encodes CAWATVYEQYF.